The present entry profiles one T cell receptor beta chain with its context. The data derive from a study of T cells in tumors after PD-1 blockade. Background on the study: Patients received pembrolizumab 200 mg every 3 weeks or cemiplimab 350 mg every 2 weeks.

Sequencing was performed with immunoSEQ multiplex PCR; in TCRdb, only in-frame clones are kept and a portion is missing. This table has 45,000 to 50,000 clones, 79% appearing once. The CDR3 contains 14 residues. V was trimmed by 5 bases and J by 4 bases, leaving 12 bases between them. Germline loops: CDR1 KGHDR, CDR2 SFDVKD. Sequenced here: PBMCs, sampled before anti-PD-1 therapy. This sequence originates from a human donor with advanced basal cell or squamous cell carcinoma (not recorded which). This chain joins TRBV24-1 and TRBJ2-3; D unresolved. The DNA of the CDR3 is TGTGCCACCAGTGCCGCCTCAGGAGCAGATACGCAGTATTTT. This codes for CATSAASGADTQYF.